Below are 28 T cell receptor beta chains sequenced from a single sample in a study of blood T cell repertoires in COVID-19. TCRdb's table, derived via immunoSEQ multiplex PCR, lists solely in-frame clones and lacks some. This sample has roughly 190,000 clones, with about four fifths found just once. Sample: PBMCs or T cells enriched from blood (not recorded which). These receptors originate from a man aged 40-55 years who had recovered from COVID-19.

This clone came up once. The rearrangement uses TRBV27 and TRBJ1-1, with a weak D call TRBD1 (6 bases). The CDR3 loop spans 12 amino acids. Germline V lookup: CDR1 MNHEY, CDR2 SMNVEV (reference sequence). Trimming cost V 7 bases and J 5 bases, with 11 bases left between them. Here the CDR3 reads CASKGVGTEAFF. DNA of the CDR3: TGTGCCAGCAAGGGGGTTGGAACTGAAGCTTTCTTT.

This clone was counted between two and nine times. The gene calls are TRBV4-3 and TRBJ2-1, with a tentative D call TRBD2 (6 bases). V lost 0 bases to trimming and J lost 4 bases, with 10 bases between them. Germline-derived CDR1 and CDR2 are LGHNA and YSLEER. The CDR3 is made up of 15 amino acids. In nucleotides, the CDR3 is TGCGCCAGCAGCCAAGACCCCGGGACTTACAATGAGCAGTTCTTC. This codes for CASSQDPGTYNEQFF.

This clone was detected a few times. This chain joins TRBV27 and TRBJ1-2, with 8 bases that match TRBD1. The CDR3 covers 15 residues. Per germline, CDR1 MNHEY and CDR2 SMNVEV (reference sequence). V shed 5 bases and J 1 base; nucleotides not matched to a gene: 6. The CDR3, as DNA: TGTGCCAGCAGTAAAATGGACAGGGTTAACTATGGCTACACCTTC. Protein product: CASSKMDRVNYGYTF.

The CDR3 sequence is CASSRDRALAGFYEQYV. The CDR3 DNA reads as TGTGCCAGCAGTAGGGACAGGGCTCTAGCGGGATTCTACGAGCAGTACGTC. The chain joins TRBV6-4 to TRBJ2-7; D may be TRBD1 or TRBD2 (9 bases each). CDR3 length: 17 amino acids. The germline CDR1 and CDR2 sequences are MRHNA and SNTAGT. V was clipped by 5 bases and J by 3 bases, with 23 bases between them.

The chain has TRBV2 and TRBJ2-7, with TRBD1 matching over 9 bases. CDR3 length equals 13 residues. V gave up 8 bases and J gave up 4 bases; unmatched junction bases: 6. The germline V gene has CDR1 SNHLY and CDR2 FYNNEI. Here the CDR3 reads CASGGGQGYEQYF. CDR3 DNA: TGTGCCAGCGGCGGGGGACAGGGTTACGAGCAGTACTTC. Supplemented by reference TRBV2 and TRBJ2-7, the full variable domain reads EPEVTQTPSHQVTQMGQEVILRCVPISNHLYFYWYRQILGQKVEFLVSFYNNEISEKSEIFDDQFSVERPDGSNFTLKIRSTKLEDSAMYFCASGGGQGYEQYFGPGTRLTVT.

The genes are TRBV18 and TRBJ1-1; perhaps TRBD1 as D (5 bases). Looked up from germline, CDR1 is KGHSH and CDR2 is LQKENI. The CDR3 runs 13 residues. The V end lost 5 bases, the J end lost 5 bases, and 12 bases lay between the germline ends. CDR3 DNA: TGTGCCAGCTCAACCTCGGGGGGTACTGAAGCTTTCTTT. Its translation is CASSTSGGTEAFF.

The chain is built from TRBV7-2 and TRBJ2-5; 10 bases are shared with TRBD1. Germline V gives CDR1 SGHTA, CDR2 FQGNSA. The junction had 8 bases not matched to a gene; V was cut back by 5 bases and J by 5 bases. CDR3 length equals 15 residues. The CDR3 DNA reads TGTGCCAGCAGCGAGACAGGGGGCAGTTATGAGACCCAGTACTTC. Amino acids: CASSETGGSYETQYF.

The chain carries TRBV14 and TRBJ1-1; the D gene is possibly TRBD1 (6 bases). V shed 4 bases and J shed 11 bases, with 23 bases lying between them. Per the germline V gene, CDR1 is SGHDN and CDR2 is FVKESK. The CDR3 is made up of 15 amino acids. The CDR3 region has the DNA TGTGCCAGCAGCCCCAAAGTCGGGACAACCGTTGACGCTTTCTTT. This encodes CASSPKVGTTVDAFF.

J is TRBJ1-3 and V is TRBV7-9, with D possibly being TRBD1 (5 bases). Germline V gives CDR1 SEHNR, CDR2 FQNEAQ (reference sequence). The V end was cut by 3 bases, the J end by 0 bases, with 9 bases between. This CDR3 contains 15 residues. The CDR3 DNA sequence: TGTGCCAGCAGCTTTAGGGGTAACTCTGGAAACACCATATATTTT. This encodes CASSFRGNSGNTIYF.

Here the CDR3 reads CASSPLPPLAGEDLETQYF. CDR3 nucleotide sequence: TGCGCCAGCAGCCCCCTGCCCCCCCTAGCGGGAGAAGATTTGGAGACCCAGTACTTC. J is TRBJ2-5 and V is TRBV5-1; 10 nucleotides agree with TRBD2. Germline CDR1 reads SGHRS; CDR2 reads YFSETQ. J was trimmed by 5 bases and V by 4 bases; bases with no gene match: 20. The CDR3 length is 19 residues.

The chain combines TRBV30 with TRBJ1-5; D unresolved. The ends were cut back, 7 bases at V and 7 bases at J, with 11 bases in the middle. The CDR3 sequence is 11 residues long. Germline-derived CDR1 and CDR2 are GTSNPN and SVGIG (reference sequence). CDR3 in amino acids: CASGPGQPQHF. The CDR3 nucleotides are TGTGCCTCGGGTCCGGGACAGCCCCAGCATTTT.

V gene TRBV4-2 combines with J gene TRBJ2-5; TRBD2 might be the D (5 bases). The CDR3 totals 17 residues. Per germline, CDR1 LGHNA and CDR2 YNFKEQ. Trimming left V 0 bases short and J 2 bases short, with 16 bases between. This CDR3 is CASSQEQTTWGQETQYF. CDR3 nucleotides: TGTGCCAGCAGCCAAGAGCAGACTACCTGGGGACAAGAGACCCAGTACTTC.

The chain joins TRBV6-2 or TRBV6-3 to TRBJ1-2; 9 nucleotides match TRBD1. CDR1 is MNHEY and CDR2 is SVGEGT in the germline V gene. The CDR3 extends over 16 amino acids. V trimming: 5 bases; J trimming: 4 bases; junction bases outside the gene matches: 11. The CDR3 region has the DNA TGTGCCAGCAGTCCCAGGACAGGGGATTGGGGCTATGGCTACACCTTC. This gives the protein CASSPRTGDWGYGYTF.

CDR3 in amino acids: CASRSAGLNSPLHF. CDR3 DNA: TGTGCCAGCAGGTCCGCAGGGTTAAATTCACCCCTCCACTTT. The rearrangement joins TRBV25-1 to TRBJ1-6; TRBD1 is a possible D gene (5 bases). Trimming removed 6 bases from V and 7 bases from J, with 13 bases in between. The CDR3 totals 14 residues. In germline, CDR1 is MGHDK, CDR2 SYGVNS.

This clone showed up just once. The genes are TRBV7-8 and TRBJ2-2, with 8 bases lining up with TRBD1. V was pared by 0 bases and J by 3 bases, with 3 bases of the junction left unmatched. CDR1 is SGHVS, CDR2 FQNEAQ, per germline. There are 16 residues in the CDR3. The CDR3 spells CASSLAHRGYTGELFF. In nucleotides, the CDR3 is TGTGCCAGCAGCTTAGCGCACAGGGGGTACACCGGGGAGCTGTTTTTT. Complete variable domain (other parts from reference TRBV7-8 and TRBJ2-2): GAGVSQSPRYKVAKRGQDVALRCDPISGHVSLFWYQQALGQGPEFLTYFQNEAQLDKSGLPSDRFFAERPEGSVSTLKIQRTQQEDSAVYLCASSLAHRGYTGELFFGEGSRLTVL.

V is TRBV18 and J is TRBJ1-1, with 9 nucleotides matching TRBD1. V shed 4 bases, J shed 1 base, and the junction held 7 bases outside the gene matches. This CDR3 region has 16 residues. Germline V gene lookup returns CDR1 KGHSH and CDR2 LQKENI. CDR3 in amino acids: CASSRLDRGWNTEAFF. CDR3 in DNA: TGTGCCAGCTCACGACTGGACAGGGGCTGGAACACTGAAGCTTTCTTT. Looking up the rest from reference TRBV18 and TRBJ1-1 gives the full variable domain: NAGVMQNPRHLVRRRGQEARLRCSPMKGHSHVYWYRQLPEEGLKFMVYLQKENIIDESGMPKERFSAEFPKEGPSILRIQQVVRGDSAAYFCASSRLDRGWNTEAFFGQGTRLTVV.

This clone has only a few counts. V gene TRBV7-2 combines with J gene TRBJ2-2, with TRBD1 matching 8 bases. The CDR3 is made up of 16 amino acids. Germline V gene data show CDR1 as SGHTA and CDR2 as FQGNSA. V was clipped by 6 bases and J by 3 bases; unmatched bases: 9. The CDR3: CASRTLTGADTGELFF. The CDR3 DNA follows: TGTGCCAGCAGGACTTTGACAGGGGCAGACACCGGGGAGCTGTTTTTT. The whole variable domain, remainder taken from reference TRBV7-2 and TRBJ2-2, is GAGVSQSPSNKVTEKGKDVELRCDPISGHTALYWYRQSLGQGLEFLIYFQGNSAPDKSGLPSDRFSAERTGGSVSTLTIQRTQQEDSAVYLCASRTLTGADTGELFFGEGSRLTVL.

V and J are TRBV6-5 and TRBJ1-1; tentatively, D is TRBD1 (6 bases). Trimming removed 10 bases from V and 0 bases from J, with 12 bases in between. The germline V gene encodes CDR1 MNHEY and CDR2 SVGAGI. The CDR3 extends over 13 amino acids. The CDR3 DNA is TGTGCCATGTCGGGGACATTGAACACTGAAGCTTTCTTT. This codes for CAMSGTLNTEAFF.

This clone appeared a single time. V is TRBV7-3 and J is TRBJ2-3; perhaps TRBD2 as D (5 bases). In germline, CDR1 is SGHTA, CDR2 FQGTGA. Between the trimmed V and J ends, which lost 2 bases and 4 bases, there was a span of 16 bases. The CDR3 runs 16 residues. In DNA, the CDR3 is TGTGCCAGCAGCTTAGACTCTAGCTATTTCTCAGATACGCAGTATTTT. Encoded protein: CASSLDSSYFSDTQYF.

The chain uses TRBV15 and TRBJ1-2; a weak D match, TRBD1 (5 bases). Between the trimmed V and J ends, which lost 0 bases and 3 bases, there was a span of 17 bases. CDR1 and CDR2 from the germline V gene are LNHNV and YYDKDF (reference sequence). The CDR3 has 17 residues. CDR3 nucleotides: TGTGCCACCAGCAGAGATCGGGTGGATACAGGTTACTATGGCTACACCTTC. It yields the protein CATSRDRVDTGYYGYTF.

The V and J genes are TRBV30 and TRBJ2-3, with D perhaps TRBD2 (6 bases). The CDR3 consists of 14 residues. The germline V and J ends were trimmed by 0 bases and 1 base, with 8 bases remaining between them. Germline-derived CDR1 and CDR2 are GTSNPN and SVGIG (reference sequence). The CDR3 nucleotides are TGTGCCTGGAGTGTGGGAGGAGGCACAGATACGCAGTATTTT. As protein: CAWSVGGGTDTQYF.

The chain couples TRBV4-3 to TRBJ2-1, with D perhaps matching TRBD2 (5 bases). The CDR3 is made up of 17 amino acids. Germline V CDR1 and CDR2: LGHNA, YSLEER. Trimming shortened V by 3 bases and J by 0 bases, and 15 bases separated the two germline ends. For the CDR3, the DNA is TGCGCCAGCAGCCAGGATAAGGCTAGCAGCTCCTACAATGAGCAGTTCTTC. It specifies CASSQDKASSSYNEQFF.

This clone occurred a few times. The chain uses TRBV7-8 and TRBJ1-6; a weak D match, TRBD1 (6 bases). This CDR3 spans 15 amino acids. Germline V gene sequence: CDR1 SGHVS, CDR2 FQNEAQ. V lost 2 bases to trimming and J lost 10 bases, with 15 bases between them. The DNA for the CDR3 is TGTGCCAGCAGCTTATCCCCAGGGGTTCAATCACCCCTCCACTTT. Its protein is CASSLSPGVQSPLHF.

V usage is TRBV9 and J usage is TRBJ1-6; possible D gene TRBD1, 6 bases. Germline V CDR1 and CDR2: SGDLS, YYNGEE. The CDR3 runs 13 residues. Trimming pared 1 base from V and 9 bases from J, leaving 8 bases between. The DNA for the CDR3 is TGTGCCAGCAGCGTAAAAGGGGGTTCACCCCTCCACTTT. Its protein product is CASSVKGGSPLHF.

The chain has TRBV7-2 and TRBJ1-3; no definite D call. The germline V gene has CDR1 SGHTA and CDR2 FQGNSA. The CDR3 spans 16 residues. The ends were cut back, 5 bases at V and 4 bases at J, with 18 bases in the middle. The CDR3: CASSRPPAGIGNTIYF. Written as DNA, the CDR3 is TGTGCCAGCAGCCGCCCCCCGGCGGGAATCGGAAACACCATATATTTT. Drawing the rest from reference TRBV7-2 and TRBJ1-3, the complete variable domain is GAGVSQSPSNKVTEKGKDVELRCDPISGHTALYWYRQSLGQGLEFLIYFQGNSAPDKSGLPSDRFSAERTGGSVSTLTIQRTQQEDSAVYLCASSRPPAGIGNTIYFGEGSWLTVV.

This clone appeared a single time. V usage is TRBV5-5 and J usage is TRBJ1-3, with D possibly matching TRBD1 (5 bases). The V gene lost 0 bases and the J gene lost 4 bases, with 11 bases spanning the gap. This CDR3 spans 15 amino acids. Germline V gives CDR1 SGHKS, CDR2 YYEKEE (reference sequence). CDR3 amino acids: CASSLAPTAGNTIYF. CDR3 DNA sequence: TGTGCCAGCAGCTTGGCTCCGACAGCCGGAAACACCATATATTTT.

This clone was counted a few times. V gene TRBV19 combines with J gene TRBJ1-5; 8 bases map to TRBD1. The ends lost 4 bases at V and 0 bases at J; junction bases unmatched: 8. The CDR3 spans 17 residues. CDR1 and CDR2 (germline): LNHDA, SQIVND (reference sequence). CDR3 nucleotide sequence: TGTGCCAGTAGTACCCGGGACAGGCGATTTAGCAATCAGCCCCAGCATTTT. Its protein product is CASSTRDRRFSNQPQHF.

The V and J genes are TRBV28 and TRBJ1-5; TRBD1 agrees at 8 bases. The V segment lost 6 bases and the J segment 4 bases; nucleotides outside the gene matches: 11. Germline CDR1 is MDHEN and CDR2 is SYDVKM. The CDR3 extends over 16 amino acids. CDR3 residues: CASSLPTGGGNQPQHF. The CDR3 DNA follows: TGTGCCAGCAGCCTCCCCACAGGGGGTGGTAATCAGCCCCAGCATTTT.